The 27 T cell receptor beta chains listed next were all sequenced from one sample in a study of graft-versus-host responses after intestinal transplantation. These receptors have no known antigen. Sequencing was performed with immunoSEQ multiplex PCR; in TCRdb, only in-frame clones are kept and a portion is missing. Of 78,000 or so clones in the sample, around 86% are singletons; the top ten hold over 7%. This sample comprised unstimulated CD8+ T cells sorted from spleen or lymph node cells, obtained before transplant. These receptors all come from a human donor who was the organ donor for an intestinal transplant.

The genes are TRBV7-9 and TRBJ2-6, with a possible D match to TRBD1 (5 bases). CDR1 and CDR2 (germline): SEHNR, FQNEAQ (reference sequence). The V and J ends lost 0 bases and 2 bases respectively, with 5 bases between them. The CDR3 spans 15 residues. The CDR3 sequence is CASSLARAGANVLTF. DNA for the CDR3: TGTGCCAGCAGCTTAGCCAGGGCTGGGGCCAACGTCCTGACTTTC.

This chain connects TRBV4-1 to TRBJ2-7; 9 nucleotides line up with TRBD2. CDR1 and CDR2 (germline): MGHRA, YSYEKL. The CDR3 is made up of 16 amino acids. Trimming removed 0 bases from V and 3 bases from J; junction bases left unmatched: 6. The CDR3 DNA reads as TGCGCCAGCAGCCAAGAAACCAGCGGGGGGCTCTACGAGCAGTACTTC. It specifies CASSQETSGGLYEQYF.

The chain is built from TRBV27 and TRBJ1-2, with TRBD1 matching 7 bases. Looked up from germline, CDR1 is MNHEY and CDR2 is SMNVEV (reference sequence). V shed 4 bases and J 4 bases; nucleotides not matched to a gene: 6. The CDR3 is 14 amino acids. The CDR3 coding sequence is TGTGCCAGCAGTTCAGGGGGACTCCTCTATGGCTACACCTTC. This translates into CASSSGGLLYGYTF.

The chain joins TRBV28 to TRBJ2-7; no reliable D call. Trimming pared 6 bases from V and 4 bases from J, leaving 7 bases between. Germline loops: CDR1 MDHEN, CDR2 SYDVKM. The CDR3 sequence is 11 residues long. CDR3 in amino acids: CASSPQYEQYF. CDR3 DNA sequence: TGTGCCAGCAGCCCACAATACGAGCAGTACTTC.

The gene calls are TRBV10-2 and TRBJ2-6, with D perhaps matching TRBD2 (7 bases). The V end was cut by 4 bases, the J end by 0 bases, with 10 bases between. CDR1 is WSHSY and CDR2 is SAAADI in the germline V gene. The CDR3 loop spans 16 amino acids. The CDR3 sequence: CASSGGGGSGANVLTF. The CDR3 nucleotides are TGCGCCAGCAGTGGGGGAGGGGGCTCTGGGGCCAACGTCCTGACTTTC.

The J gene is TRBJ2-7, the V gene TRBV7-2; 9 nucleotides agree with TRBD2. This CDR3 is 14 amino acids long. Trimming removed 3 bases from V and 3 bases from J; junction bases left unmatched: 3. From germline, CDR1 is SGHTA and CDR2 FQGNSA. CDR3 residues: CASSFGGGVYEQYF. The CDR3 bases are TGTGCCAGCAGCTTCGGCGGGGGGGTCTACGAGCAGTACTTC. Variable domain in full (rest from reference TRBV7-2 and TRBJ2-7): GAGVSQSPSNKVTEKGKDVELRCDPISGHTALYWYRQSLGQGLEFLIYFQGNSAPDKSGLPSDRFSAERTGGSVSTLTIQRTQQEDSAVYLCASSFGGGVYEQYFGPGTRLTVT.

This chain joins TRBV5-4 and TRBJ2-7; perhaps TRBD1 as D (6 bases). The CDR3 totals 14 residues. V dropped 2 bases and J dropped 2 bases, with 11 bases sitting between them. Germline V gene lookup returns CDR1 SGHNT and CDR2 YYREEE (reference sequence). CDR3 coding DNA: TGTGCCAGCAGCTTCAGACAGGATCCCTACGAGCAGTACTTC. Its protein is CASSFRQDPYEQYF.

The chain is built from TRBV28 and TRBJ1-2; 10 bases are shared with TRBD1. Trimming removed 2 bases from V and 4 bases from J; junction bases left unmatched: 10. CDR1 is MDHEN, CDR2 SYDVKM, per germline. The CDR3 is 17 amino acids. Written as DNA, the CDR3 is TGTGCCAGCAGTTTAGATCCCGGGACAGGGGTCTTCTATGGCTACACCTTC. Its translation: CASSLDPGTGVFYGYTF.

The rearrangement uses TRBV5-5 and TRBJ2-1, with 12 nucleotides matching TRBD2. The CDR3 has 14 amino acids. Losses at the gene ends were 3 bases for V and 9 bases for J; bases not matched to a gene: 4. Germline V gene sequence: CDR1 SGHKS, CDR2 YYEKEE (reference sequence). CDR3 loop: CASSWTSGVGEQFF. The CDR3 bases are TGTGCCAGCAGCTGGACTAGCGGGGTGGGTGAGCAGTTCTTC.

The chain couples TRBV10-2 to TRBJ2-2, with D tentatively TRBD2 (7 bases). Germline V gene data show CDR1 as WSHSY and CDR2 as SAAADI. V lost 2 bases and J lost 6, with 19 bases in between. The CDR3 covers 17 residues. CDR3 DNA: TGCGCCAGCAGTGAGGGGGGGGCATCCTCACGGGCCGGGGAGCTGTTTTTT. Residues: CASSEGGASSRAGELFF.

The J gene is TRBJ2-7, the V gene TRBV5-1; 10 nucleotides align to TRBD1. The germline V gene encodes CDR1 SGHRS and CDR2 YFSETQ. V lost 3 bases, J lost 5 bases, and 5 bases stayed unmatched. CDR3 size: 14 residues. The CDR3 here is CASSWTGGKNEQYF. The CDR3 DNA is TGCGCCAGCAGCTGGACAGGGGGTAAGAACGAGCAGTACTTC.

CDR3 amino acids: CASSLYRENGYTF. The CDR3 nucleotides are TGCGCCAGCAGCCTCTACAGGGAAAATGGCTACACCTTC. This chain joins TRBV4-1 and TRBJ1-2; TRBD1 is a possible D gene (6 bases). V lost 4 bases, J lost 6 bases, and 12 bases lay in between. The CDR3 totals 13 residues. CDR1 and CDR2 from the germline V gene are MGHRA and YSYEKL.

This chain connects TRBV7-9 to TRBJ1-1; 7 positions agree with TRBD1. V shed 5 bases, J shed 1 base, and the junction held 4 bases outside the gene matches. In germline, CDR1 is SEHNR, CDR2 FQNEAQ (reference sequence). The CDR3 contains 14 residues. CDR3 residues: CASSLGTENTEAFF. DNA of the CDR3: TGTGCCAGCAGCCTCGGGACAGAGAACACTGAAGCTTTCTTT.

The chain uses TRBV27 and TRBJ1-3; a possible D gene is TRBD1 (6 bases). CDR1 is MNHEY, CDR2 SMNVEV, per germline (reference sequence). The germline V and J ends were trimmed by 6 bases and 2 bases, with 11 bases remaining between them. The CDR3 contains 14 residues. The CDR3 here is CASSHGQPGNTIYF. The DNA for the CDR3 is TGTGCCAGCAGCCACGGACAGCCTGGAAACACCATATATTTT.

This rearrangement joins TRBV7-6 to TRBJ2-7; 7 positions agree with TRBD2. Trimming took 1 base from V and 0 from J; bases not matched to a gene: 0. The CDR3 is 14 amino acids. Germline CDR1 is SGHVS and CDR2 is FNYEAQ. CDR3 sequence (DNA): TGTGCCAGCAGCTTAGGCGGGGGCTCCTACGAGCAGTACTTC. Its protein is CASSLGGGSYEQYF.

The V call is TRBV4-2, the J call TRBJ1-4, with D maybe TRBD1 (5 bases). The CDR3 sequence is 17 residues long. The V gene's germline CDR1 is LGHNA and CDR2 YNFKEQ. Deletions cut 4 bases from V and 8 bases from J, with 23 bases between. As DNA, the CDR3 is TGTGCCAGCAGCCCCTGGGGCTGGGGCGGATCAGGAGAAAAACTGTTTTTT. Its protein product is CASSPWGWGGSGEKLFF.

The gene calls are TRBV4-1 and TRBJ2-1, with TRBD2 matching 9 bases. The CDR3 runs 16 residues. V lost 1 base and J lost 4; bases outside the gene matches: 5. Germline assignment: CDR1 MGHRA and CDR2 YSYEKL. CDR3 in amino acids: CASSQAAGGIYNEQFF. CDR3 DNA: TGCGCCAGCAGCCAAGCTGCGGGGGGGATTTACAATGAGCAGTTCTTC.

This chain uses TRBV6-6 with TRBJ1-1; no firm D call. Deletions cut 1 base from V and 0 bases from J, with 6 bases between. CDR3 length: 14 amino acids. Germline CDR1 reads MNHNY; CDR2 reads SVGAGI (reference sequence). The CDR3 region is CASSYFSLNTEAFF. The CDR3 nucleotides are TGTGCCAGCAGTTACTTTTCCTTGAACACTGAAGCTTTCTTT.

V gene TRBV4-1 combines with J gene TRBJ2-1, with 7 bases aligning to TRBD2. V lost 1 base to trimming and J lost 2 bases; unmatched junction nucleotides: 11. The CDR3 has 18 residues. Germline V lookup: CDR1 MGHRA, CDR2 YSYEKL. The CDR3: CASSQAGIRGGTYNEQFF. The CDR3 DNA is TGCGCCAGCAGCCAAGCGGGCATACGCGGGGGTACCTACAATGAGCAGTTCTTC.

This chain connects TRBV19 to TRBJ2-7; D is perhaps TRBD1 or TRBD2 (5 bases each). Trimming stripped 3 bases from V and 2 bases from J, with 11 bases between. Per the germline V gene, CDR1 is LNHDA and CDR2 is SQIVND (reference sequence). The CDR3 runs to 14 residues. The DNA for the CDR3 is TGTGCCAGTAGTATCTCGGGGCTTGCCTACGAGCAGTACTTC. Its protein product is CASSISGLAYEQYF.

V gene TRBV6-1 combines with J gene TRBJ2-7; either TRBD1 or TRBD2 may fit D (5 bases each). V shed 3 bases and J shed 2 bases, with 11 bases lying between them. The CDR3 consists of 14 residues. The germline V gene encodes CDR1 MNHNS and CDR2 SASEGT. The CDR3 sequence is CASSDPWDPYEQYF. CDR3 in DNA: TGTGCCAGCAGTGATCCATGGGACCCCTACGAGCAGTACTTC.

The V call is TRBV5-1, the J call TRBJ2-7, with TRBD1 matching over 10 bases. CDR3 size: 15 residues. From germline, CDR1 is SGHRS and CDR2 YFSETQ. V lost 3 bases, J lost 7 bases, and 10 bases stayed unmatched. CDR3 amino acids: CASSYPGQGWSEQYF. DNA of the CDR3: TGCGCCAGCAGCTATCCGGGACAGGGGTGGTCTGAGCAGTACTTC.

This sequence joins TRBV4-1 and TRBJ1-1; the D is unclear. The CDR3 is made up of 16 amino acids. CDR1 and CDR2 (germline): MGHRA, YSYEKL. The V gene lost 0 bases and the J gene lost 11 bases, with 22 bases spanning the gap. CDR3 coding DNA: TGCGCCAGCAGCCAAGATTCGCGGTTTTCTATATTCGGCGCTTTCTTT. It encodes CASSQDSRFSIFGAFF.

The chain carries TRBV14 and TRBJ1-5; 12 bases match TRBD1. The germline V gene has CDR1 SGHDN and CDR2 FVKESK. CDR3 length: 15 amino acids. Unmatched junction bases numbered 4, after V lost 5 bases and J lost 5 bases. CDR3 region: CASSAGTGGDQPQHF. The CDR3 DNA follows: TGTGCCAGCAGCGCCGGGACAGGGGGCGATCAGCCCCAGCATTTT. Looking up the rest from reference TRBV14 and TRBJ1-5 gives the full variable domain: EAGVTQFPSHSVIEKGQTVTLRCDPISGHDNLYWYRRVMGKEIKFLLHFVKESKQDESGMPNNRFLAERTGGTYSTLKVQPAELEDSGVYFCASSAGTGGDQPQHFGDGTRLSIL.

The J gene is TRBJ2-5, the V gene TRBV28; D not certain. The CDR3 consists of 11 residues. Trimming shortened V by 6 bases and J by 5 bases, and 7 bases separated the two germline ends. Germline V lookup: CDR1 MDHEN, CDR2 SYDVKM. CDR3: CASRSWETQYF. The CDR3 region has the DNA TGTGCCAGCAGAAGTTGGGAGACCCAGTACTTC.

This clone was found a few times. The CDR3 reads CASHSKHLHEQYF. The CDR3 nucleotides read TGTGCCAGCCATTCGAAGCATCTCCACGAGCAGTACTTC. The rearrangement joins TRBV6-1 to TRBJ2-7; no reliable D call. From germline, CDR1 is MNHNS and CDR2 SASEGT. V lost 8 bases and J lost 5, with 16 bases in between. The length of the CDR3 is 13 residues.

The chain recombines TRBV9 with TRBJ2-7, with TRBD2 matching 12 bases. Germline lookup yields CDR1 SGDLS and CDR2 YYNGEE. Unmatched junction bases numbered 0, after V lost 0 bases and J lost 2 bases. The length of the CDR3 is 15 residues. CDR3 in DNA: TGTGCCAGCAGCGTAGCTAGCGGGGGGGCCTACGAGCAGTACTTC. Translation gives CASSVASGGAYEQYF.